Below, one T cell receptor (beta chain) is given with its context. Its target is unknown. This entry is derived from a study of T cells after yellow fever vaccination. CDR1 SQVTM and CDR2 ANQGSEA come from the germline V gene. This CDR3 has 14 residues. The junction had 9 bases not matched to a gene; V was cut back by 6 bases and J by 4 bases. Researchers made TCR cDNA using 5'RACE template switching, and this step added a universal primer site and UMIs. In TCRdb, the 5' RACE reads were re-called with MiXCR into one record per CDR3 protein. This table has 300,000 or so distinct CDR3 sequences, 10% to 15% appearing once. Study-level points and caveats: The secondary response peaked faster, at day 5 versus 15, but was weaker. The study re-detected most primary-vaccination clones after the booster (96% CD4, around 90% CD8). Sorted repertoires could include abundant contaminating clonotypes from bulk cells.

The source is a man younger than 40 who received the YFV17D yellow fever vaccine. The sample in question was CD4+ T cells sorted from PBMCs, obtained 45 days after the yellow fever booster vaccination. This rearrangement joins TRBV29-1 to TRBJ2-5; 9 positions match TRBD1. The chain's CDR3 is CSVSGTGPSETQYF. Written as DNA, the CDR3 is TGCAGCGTCTCCGGGACAGGGCCTTCAGAGACCCAGTACTTC.